The entry below describes one TCR beta chain. The antigen is not known. The CDR3 is 15 residues long. V lost 1 base, J lost 0 bases, and 7 bases lay in between. Per germline, CDR1 SGHAT and CDR2 FQNNGV. TCR beta from blood CD8+ and CD4+ T cells was sequenced. Reverse transcription used about 0.45 to 1 ug RNA and random hexamers. TCRdb re-derived calls from the immunoSEQ multiplex PCR reads in MiXCR, one entry per CDR3 protein. Of around 130,000 distinct CDR3 sequences in the sample, over 90% are singletons; the top ten hold about 0.27%. This sample stems from a study of CD8 T cells in Susac syndrome. Whole-study findings and limits: The study identified around fifteen and five Susac-specific public clones in total CD8+ and CD8+ TEMRA repertoires.

This receptor was obtained from a human donor with Susac syndrome. The sequenced material came from CD8+ T cells from PBMCs. The chain uses TRBV11-2 and TRBJ1-5, with D perhaps TRBD1 (5 bases). The CDR3 DNA is TGTGCCAGCAGCTTAGGGGGCGGTAGCAATCAGCCCCAGCATTTT. It yields the protein CASSLGGGSNQPQHF. Complete variable domain (other parts from reference TRBV11-2 and TRBJ1-5): EAGVAQSPRYKIIEKRQSVAFWCNPISGHATLYWYQQILGQGPKLLIQFQNNGVVDDSQLPKDRFSAERLKGVDSTLKIQPAKLEDSAVYLCASSLGGGSNQPQHFGDGTRLSIL.